This T cell receptor beta chain was sequenced for a study of cytomegalovirus exposure and HLA in healthy donors. Trimming left V 0 bases short and J 4 bases short, with 9 bases between. The germline gives CDR1 SGDLS, CDR2 YYNGEE. This CDR3 has 14 residues. The study's findings and limits: HLA restriction was apparent for most CMV-associated TCR beta chains in a later analysis. Most TCR beta V segments were productive about 87% or about 30% of the time in an earlier analysis. Several of the most significant clusters appeared, in a later analysis, to be linked to common viral pathogens.

13 Jbeta primers and 60 Vbeta primers were used for the PCR. Sequenced by immunoSEQ multiplex PCR; TCRdb stores in-frame clones only, minus some. The table includes some 140,000 clones, over 75% detected once. A single count supports this clone. Antigen unknown. This chain connects TRBV9 to TRBJ2-3, with no clear D. The TCR sequence derives from a middle-aged woman in good health and CMV-seropositive. Sequences were obtained from PBMCs. The CDR3: CASSVGASSDTQYF. The CDR3 DNA reads as TGTGCCAGCAGCGTAGGAGCGAGCTCAGATACGCAGTATTTT.